Listed here are 8 T cell receptor beta chains from one sample, sequenced in a study of CD8 T cells in ankylosing spondylitis. TCRdb used MiXCR to reprocess the 5' RACE reads, holding one entry per CDR3 protein. This table holds roughly 260,000 distinct CDR3 sequences, 20% found once. Sequenced: blood, either unsorted or a sorted T cell fraction (not recorded which). The receptors stem from a male donor with ankylosing spondylitis or in good health (not recorded which).

In this sample, this clonotype turned up a few times. The rearrangement joins TRBV20-1 to TRBJ1-4, with 9 bases matching TRBD1. The germline gives CDR1 DFQATT, CDR2 SNEGSKA (reference sequence). CDR3 size: 12 residues. V was pared by 6 bases and J by 8 bases, with 4 bases of the junction left unmatched. The CDR3 loop reads CSARQGVEKLFF. The CDR3 DNA is TGCAGTGCCCGACAGGGGGTGGAAAAACTGTTTTTT.

The chain links TRBV6-1 to TRBJ2-1; D is uncertain. This CDR3 spans 14 amino acids. Between the trimmed V and J ends, which lost 7 bases and 0 bases, there was a span of 10 bases. Germline lookup yields CDR1 MNHNS and CDR2 SASEGT. The CDR3 nucleotides read TGTGCCAGCACCTTTTCGAGCTCCTACAATGAGCAGTTCTTC. Its protein is CASTFSSSYNEQFF.

This clonotype was picked up many times. The chain carries TRBV5-1 and TRBJ2-7, with D possibly matching TRBD1 (6 bases). V dropped 2 bases and J dropped 0 bases, with 9 bases sitting between them. There are 14 residues in the CDR3. Per germline, CDR1 SGHRS and CDR2 YFSETQ. As DNA, the CDR3 is TGCGCCAGCAGCTTACAGGGTGGCTCCTACGAGCAGTACGTC. It translates to CASSLQGGSYEQYV.

The J gene is TRBJ2-2, the V gene TRBV20-1, with D perhaps given as TRBD1 or TRBD2 (6 bases each). The length of the CDR3 is 15 residues. Germline CDR1 and CDR2: DFQATT and SNEGSKA (reference sequence). V shed 5 bases and J shed 0 bases, with 13 bases lying between them. The DNA for the CDR3 is TGCAGTGCTCAGATAGGGGGGCCGAACACCGGGGAGCTGTTTTTT. Its protein product is CSAQIGGPNTGELFF.

The chain couples TRBV29-1 to TRBJ2-4; D gene uncertain. Per germline, CDR1 SQVTM and CDR2 ANQGSEA. The CDR3 is 13 amino acids. With 3 bases removed from V and 0 bases from J, the gap between germline ends came to 6 bases. The CDR3 bases are TGCAGCGTTGAGGGTTTAGCCAAAAACATTCAGTACTTC. It encodes CSVEGLAKNIQYF.

This clonotype was counted ten times or more. The chain links TRBV27 to TRBJ1-6, with D possibly matching TRBD1 (6 bases). This CDR3 is 16 amino acids long. Per the germline V gene, CDR1 is MNHEY and CDR2 is SMNVEV (reference sequence). V was pared by 0 bases and J by 3 bases, with 9 bases between. CDR3 sequence (DNA): TGTGCCAGCAGTTTATCAGGACAGATCTATAATTCACCCCTCCACTTT. It is translated as CASSLSGQIYNSPLHF.

V is TRBV12-3 or TRBV12-4 and J is TRBJ2-6, with D hard to call. V lost 3 bases to trimming and J lost 2 bases, with 5 bases between them. The CDR3 covers 14 residues. The CDR3 nucleotides read TGTGCCAGCAGTTTGATCACTGGGGCCAACGTCCTGACTTTC. This translates into CASSLITGANVLTF.

This clonotype showed up many times. The V and J genes are TRBV12-3 or TRBV12-4 and TRBJ1-1; D remains ambiguous. This CDR3 region has 14 residues. With 5 bases removed from V and 1 base from J, the gap between germline ends came to 11 bases. This CDR3 is CASSAGRWNTEAFF. The CDR3 nucleotides read TGTGCCAGCAGTGCCGGACGGTGGAACACTGAAGCTTTCTTT.